This TCR beta chain was recovered during a study of PD-1 blockade in mismatch repair-deficient tumors. Looking at the study overall: Enrolled about 2012-2016, patients had progressing, pretreated mismatch repair-deficient cancers of over nine types.

PCR or immunohistochemistry showed mismatch repair deficiency in every enrolled patient. TCR sequencing covered a few patients who responded to pembrolizumab. Generated by immunoSEQ multiplex PCR, the TCRdb table keeps only in-frame clones and is missing some. The data hold around 38,000 clones, with about 76% observed a single time. Worth noting for this clone: The antigen remains unidentified.

The study's findings and limits: Tumor-resident clones, often undetectable pretreatment in blood, expanded then contracted after pembrolizumab.

The CDR3 is 16 residues long. Sample: peripheral blood, taken 4 weeks after starting pembrolizumab. The V and J genes are TRBV12-2 and TRBJ1-1; the table calls TRBD1, which could not be checked here. TRBV12-2 is a pseudogene. The source is an adult with mismatch repair-deficient cancer. The DNA of the CDR3 is TGTGCAAGTCGCCAAGTTGGACACCCTTTGGGAACTGAAGCTTTCTTT. Amino acids: CASRQVGHPLGTEAFF.